This T cell receptor beta chain was profiled in a study of technical replicates of blood from a few donors (dated by TCRdb to 2015 to 2018). For CDR1 and CDR2, the germline V gene lists SQVTM and ANQGSEA. V has 7 bases trimmed and J has 5 bases trimmed; junction bases matching no gene number 6. Counted from cysteine to phenylalanine, this CDR3 has 14 amino acids. Only CDR3 DNA remains: 42 bases, in frame from the first base. Turning to this clone: The antigen this receptor binds is unknown. Qualities for individual bases were not recorded, and no much larger clone is one base off.

Receptor libraries were prepared by the immunoSEQ multiplex PCR assay. TCRdb obtained this table from immuneACCESS and retained in-frame rearrangements with V and J assigned. These tables miss some clones; where compared with another copy, unresolved V genes account for less than half of the shortfall, and the remainder is unexplained. This sample comprises roughly 71,000 clones, about 94% of them detected only once. About 0.38% of the sample is in the top ten clones. Recombination joined TRBV29-1 with TRBJ2-2, and 11 bases in between align with TRBD2. This TCR was sampled from a human donor in good health. The sequenced sample was T cells isolated from PBMCs. The CDR3 protein is CSARLAGGTGELFF. Read as DNA, the sequence is TGCAGCGCCCGCCTAGCGGGAGGTACCGGGGAGCTGTTTTTT.